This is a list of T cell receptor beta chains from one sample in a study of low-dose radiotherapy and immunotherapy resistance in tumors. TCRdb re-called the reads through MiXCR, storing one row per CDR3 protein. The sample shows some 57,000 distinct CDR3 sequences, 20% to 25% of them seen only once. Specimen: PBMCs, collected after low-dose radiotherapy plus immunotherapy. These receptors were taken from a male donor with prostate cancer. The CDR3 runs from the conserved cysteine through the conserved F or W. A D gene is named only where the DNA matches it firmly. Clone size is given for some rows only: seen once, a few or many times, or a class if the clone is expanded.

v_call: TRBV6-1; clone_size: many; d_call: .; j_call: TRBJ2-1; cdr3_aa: CASSHSTQGRNEQFF; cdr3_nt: TGTGCCAGCAGCCATAGCACACAAGGGCGCAATGAGCAGTTCTTC
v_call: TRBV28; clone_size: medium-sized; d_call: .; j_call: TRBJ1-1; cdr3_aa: CASPLRQGHGNTEAFF; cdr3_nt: TGTGCCAGCCCCCTCCGGCAGGGCCACGGTAACACTGAAGCTTTCTTT
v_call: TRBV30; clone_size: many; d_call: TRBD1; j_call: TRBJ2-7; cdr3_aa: CAWGRDRAFYEQYF; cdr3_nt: TGTGCCTGGGGACGGGACAGGGCATTCTACGAGCAGTACTTC
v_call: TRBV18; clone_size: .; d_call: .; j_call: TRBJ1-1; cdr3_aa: CASSRWDVSLNSEAFF; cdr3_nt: TGTGCCAGCTCACGCTGGGACGTGTCTTTGAACTCTGAAGCTTTCTTT
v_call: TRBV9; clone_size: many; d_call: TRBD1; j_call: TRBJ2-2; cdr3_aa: CASSKTGGFGTGELFF; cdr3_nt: TGTGCCAGCAGCAAAACAGGGGGTTTCGGCACCGGGGAGCTGTTTTTT
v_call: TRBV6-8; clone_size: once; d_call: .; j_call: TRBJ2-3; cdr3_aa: CASSYSRGGNTQYF; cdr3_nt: TGTGCCAGCAGTTACAGTCGTGGGGGGAATACGCAGTATTTT
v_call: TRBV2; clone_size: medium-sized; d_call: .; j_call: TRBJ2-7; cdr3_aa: CASSPEARKQYF; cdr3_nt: TGTGCCAGCAGTCCCGAAGCGAGAAAGCAGTACTTC
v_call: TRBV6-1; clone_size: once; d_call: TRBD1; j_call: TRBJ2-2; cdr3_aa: CASSTGTGTGELFF; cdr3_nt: TGTGCCAGCAGTACCGGGACAGGCACCGGGGAGCTGTTTTTT
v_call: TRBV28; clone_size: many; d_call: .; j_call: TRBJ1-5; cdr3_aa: CASSPDPGQTREPQHF; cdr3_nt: TGTGCCAGCAGTCCGGACCCAGGCCAAACCCGCGAGCCCCAGCATTTT
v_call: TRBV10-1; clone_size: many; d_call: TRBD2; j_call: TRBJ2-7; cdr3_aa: CASSESASGTLGSYEQYF; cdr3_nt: TGCGCCAGCAGTGAGTCGGCTAGCGGGACCCTGGGGTCCTACGAGCAGTACTTC
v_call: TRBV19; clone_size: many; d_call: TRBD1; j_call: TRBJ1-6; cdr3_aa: CASSMTQGAKNSPLHF; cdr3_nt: TGTGCCAGTAGTATGACACAGGGGGCCAAAAATTCACCCCTCCACTTT
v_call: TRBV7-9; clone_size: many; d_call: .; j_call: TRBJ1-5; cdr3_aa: CASSLDSGAGQPQHF; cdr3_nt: TGTGCCAGCAGCTTAGACTCCGGGGCGGGACAGCCCCAGCATTTT
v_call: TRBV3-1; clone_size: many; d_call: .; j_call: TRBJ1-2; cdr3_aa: CASSQVALNFFGYTF; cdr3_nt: TGTGCCAGCAGCCAAGTCGCACTCAATTTCTTTGGCTACACCTTC
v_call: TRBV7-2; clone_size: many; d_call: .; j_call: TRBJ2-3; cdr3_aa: CASSSLGPDTQYF; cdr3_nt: TGTGCCAGCAGCTCTCTCGGGCCGGATACGCAGTATTTT
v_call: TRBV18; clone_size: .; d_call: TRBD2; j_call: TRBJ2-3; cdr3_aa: CASSPPRLAGGPPDTQYF; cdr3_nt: TGTGCCAGCTCACCACCTCGGCTAGCGGGGGGGCCACCAGATACGCAGTATTTT
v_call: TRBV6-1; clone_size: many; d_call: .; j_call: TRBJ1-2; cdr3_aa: CASSQDGAYGYTF; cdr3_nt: TGTGCCAGCAGTCAAGACGGAGCCTATGGCTACACCTTC
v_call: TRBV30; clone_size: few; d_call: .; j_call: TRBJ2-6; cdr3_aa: CAWSPRGVGANVLTF; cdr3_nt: TGTGCCTGGAGTCCACGAGGGGTTGGGGCCAACGTCCTGACTTTC
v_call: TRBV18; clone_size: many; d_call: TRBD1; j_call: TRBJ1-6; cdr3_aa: CASSPEGASSPLHF; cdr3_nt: TGTGCCAGCTCACCAGAGGGGGCAAGCTCACCCCTCCACTTT
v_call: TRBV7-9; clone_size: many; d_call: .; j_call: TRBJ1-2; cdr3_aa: CASSHIDRESGYGYTF; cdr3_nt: TGTGCCAGCAGCCACATCGACAGAGAATCTGGCTATGGCTACACCTTC
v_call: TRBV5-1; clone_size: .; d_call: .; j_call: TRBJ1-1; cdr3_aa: CASSENANTEAFF; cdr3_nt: TGCGCCAGCAGCGAGAACGCGAACACTGAAGCTTTCTTT
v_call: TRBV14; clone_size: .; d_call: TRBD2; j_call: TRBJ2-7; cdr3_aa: CASSAHVSGGSSSYEQYF; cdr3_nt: TGTGCCAGCAGCGCACATGTCAGCGGGGGGTCTAGCTCCTACGAGCAGTACTTC
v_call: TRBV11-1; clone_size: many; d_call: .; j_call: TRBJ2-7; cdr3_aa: CASSKSTYEQYF; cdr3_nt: TGTGCCAGCAGCAAAAGTACCTACGAGCAGTACTTC
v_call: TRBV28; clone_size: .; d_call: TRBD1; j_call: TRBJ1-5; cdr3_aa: CASSVSTGGGPPQHF; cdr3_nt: TGTGCCAGCAGTGTATCGACAGGGGGAGGTCCGCCCCAGCATTTT
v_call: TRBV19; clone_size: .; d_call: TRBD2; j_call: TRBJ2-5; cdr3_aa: CASSPTSGRASGSAQYF; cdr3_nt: TGTGCCAGTAGTCCGACTAGCGGGAGGGCCAGTGGAAGTGCCCAGTACTTC
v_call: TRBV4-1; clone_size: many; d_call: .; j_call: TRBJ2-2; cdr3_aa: CASSQSVVGAGELFF; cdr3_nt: TGCGCCAGCAGCCAATCGGTGGTTGGGGCCGGGGAGCTGTTTTTT
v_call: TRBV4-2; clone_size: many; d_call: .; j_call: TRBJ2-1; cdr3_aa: CASSQDWSSSYNEQFF; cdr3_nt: TGTGCCAGCAGCCAAGATTGGTCGAGCTCCTACAATGAGCAGTTCTTC
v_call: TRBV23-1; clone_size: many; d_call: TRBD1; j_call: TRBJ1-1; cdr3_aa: CASRLTGGHTEAFF; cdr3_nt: TGCGCCAGCAGGTTGACAGGGGGCCACACTGAAGCTTTCTTT
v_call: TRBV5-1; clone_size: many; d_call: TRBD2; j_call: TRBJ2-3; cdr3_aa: CASSLDLAGGRNTQYF; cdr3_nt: TGCGCCAGCAGCTTGGATTTGGCGGGAGGAAGAAATACGCAGTATTTT
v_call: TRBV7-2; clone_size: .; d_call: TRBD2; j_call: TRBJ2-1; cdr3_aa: CASSLGTSGIDEQFF; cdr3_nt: TGTGCCAGCAGCTTAGGGACTAGCGGGATCGATGAGCAGTTCTTC
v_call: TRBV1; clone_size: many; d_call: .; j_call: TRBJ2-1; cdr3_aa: CASSQDPAGDRYNEQFF; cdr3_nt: TGCGCCAGCAGCCAAGACCCAGCGGGAGATCGCTACAATGAGCAGTTCTTC
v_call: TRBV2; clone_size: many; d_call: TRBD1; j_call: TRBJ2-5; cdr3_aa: CASSRIDRVQETQYF; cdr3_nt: TGTGCCAGCAGTCGTATTGACAGGGTCCAAGAGACCCAGTACTTC
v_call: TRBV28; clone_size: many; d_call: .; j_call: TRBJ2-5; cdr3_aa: CASSLNGGQETQYF; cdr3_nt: TGTGCCAGCAGTTTAAACGGCGGCCAAGAGACCCAGTACTTC
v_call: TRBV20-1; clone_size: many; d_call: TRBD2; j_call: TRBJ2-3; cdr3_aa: CSASFGTSGRGGTQYF; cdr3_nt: TGCAGTGCTAGTTTCGGGACTAGCGGGAGAGGGGGTACGCAGTATTTT
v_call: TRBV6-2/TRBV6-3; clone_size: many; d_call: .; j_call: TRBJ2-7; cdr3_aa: CASSYSLGGRNLEQYF; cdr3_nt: TGTGCCAGCAGTTACTCGCTCGGGGGGCGGAACCTCGAGCAGTACTTC
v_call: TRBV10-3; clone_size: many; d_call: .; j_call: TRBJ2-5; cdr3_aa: CAISAPSEETQYF; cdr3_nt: TGTGCCATCAGTGCCCCATCAGAAGAGACCCAGTACTTC
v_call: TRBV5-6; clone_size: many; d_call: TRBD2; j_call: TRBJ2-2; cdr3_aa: CASSLDSGLGYTGELFF; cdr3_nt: TGTGCCAGCAGCTTGGACTCGGGACTAGGGTACACCGGGGAGCTGTTTTTT
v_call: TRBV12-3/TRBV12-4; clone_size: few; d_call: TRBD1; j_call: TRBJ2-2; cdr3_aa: CASSLFRTGGGPGELFF; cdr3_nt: TGTGCCAGCAGTCTATTCCGGACAGGGGGAGGTCCCGGGGAGCTGTTTTTT
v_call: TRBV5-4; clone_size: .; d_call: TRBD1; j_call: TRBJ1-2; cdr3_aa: CASSPKTGAGYYGYTF; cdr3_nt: TGTGCCAGCAGCCCGAAGACAGGGGCTGGGTACTATGGCTACACCTTC
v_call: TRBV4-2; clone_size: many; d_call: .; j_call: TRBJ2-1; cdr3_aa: CASSNPQGGHNEQFF; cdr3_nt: TGTGCCAGCAGCAATCCGCAGGGGGGACACAATGAGCAGTTCTTC
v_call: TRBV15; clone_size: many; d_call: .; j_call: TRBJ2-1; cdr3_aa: CATRSPISREQFF; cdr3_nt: TGTGCCACCAGATCCCCCATCTCCAGGGAGCAGTTCTTC
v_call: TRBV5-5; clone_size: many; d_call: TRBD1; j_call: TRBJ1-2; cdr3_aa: CASSRQGGRNGYTF; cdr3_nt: TGTGCCAGCAGCCGTCAGGGGGGCAGGAATGGCTACACCTTC
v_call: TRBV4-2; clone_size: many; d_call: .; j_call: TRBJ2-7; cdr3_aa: CASSQGGLSYEQYF; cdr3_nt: TGTGCCAGCAGCCAAGGTGGCCTTTCCTACGAGCAGTACTTC
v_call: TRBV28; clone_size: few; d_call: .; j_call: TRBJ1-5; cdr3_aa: CASKSGDQPQHF; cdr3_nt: TGTGCCAGCAAATCAGGTGATCAGCCCCAGCATTTT
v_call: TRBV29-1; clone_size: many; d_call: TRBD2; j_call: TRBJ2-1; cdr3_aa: CSVLWTSGYNEQFF; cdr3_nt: TGCAGCGTTCTTTGGACTAGCGGCTACAATGAGCAGTTCTTC
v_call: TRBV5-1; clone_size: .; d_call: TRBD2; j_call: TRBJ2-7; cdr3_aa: CASKQTSGGAYEQYF; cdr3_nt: TGCGCCAGCAAACAGACTAGCGGGGGGGCCTACGAGCAGTACTTC
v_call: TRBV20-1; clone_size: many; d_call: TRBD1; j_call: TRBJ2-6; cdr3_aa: CSARRDRGSSGANVLTF; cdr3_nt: TGCAGTGCTCGCCGGGACAGGGGTTCCTCTGGGGCCAACGTCCTGACTTTC
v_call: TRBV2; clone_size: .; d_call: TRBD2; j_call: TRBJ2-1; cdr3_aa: CASSTGTSQDEQFF; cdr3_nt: TGTGCCAGCAGCACTGGGACTAGCCAAGATGAGCAGTTCTTC
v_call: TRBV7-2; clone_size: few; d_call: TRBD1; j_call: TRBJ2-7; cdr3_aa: CASSIRDRGIYEQYF; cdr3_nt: TGTGCCAGCAGCATCCGGGACAGGGGGATCTACGAGCAGTACTTC
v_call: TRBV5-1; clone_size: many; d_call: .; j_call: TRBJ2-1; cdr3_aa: CASKPWPWTYNEQFF; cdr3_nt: TGCGCCAGCAAGCCCTGGCCTTGGACCTACAATGAGCAGTTCTTC
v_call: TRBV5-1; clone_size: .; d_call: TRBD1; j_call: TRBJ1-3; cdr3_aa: CASSSDRVAGNTIYF; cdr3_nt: TGCGCCAGCAGCTCGGACAGGGTGGCTGGAAACACCATATATTTT
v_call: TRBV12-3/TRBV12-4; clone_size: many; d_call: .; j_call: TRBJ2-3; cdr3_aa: CASSLSSVGDTQYF; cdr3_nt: TGTGCCAGCAGTTTAAGTAGCGTAGGAGATACGCAGTATTTT
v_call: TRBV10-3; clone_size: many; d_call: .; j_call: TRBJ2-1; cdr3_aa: CAIEDQIKPQKQFF; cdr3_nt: TGTGCCATAGAGGACCAAATAAAACCACAGAAGCAGTTCTTC
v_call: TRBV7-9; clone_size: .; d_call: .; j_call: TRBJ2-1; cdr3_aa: CASSLGLAIGNEQFF; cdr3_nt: TGTGCCAGCAGCTTAGGGCTAGCGATCGGTAATGAGCAGTTCTTC
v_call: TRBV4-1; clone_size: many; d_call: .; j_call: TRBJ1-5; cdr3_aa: CASSQQNRGNQPQHF; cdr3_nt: TGTGCCAGCAGCCAACAAAATCGGGGCAATCAGCCCCAGCATTTT
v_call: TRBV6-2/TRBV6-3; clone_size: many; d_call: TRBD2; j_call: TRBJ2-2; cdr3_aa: CASSYPLLPAGGQFITGELFF; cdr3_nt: TGTGCCAGCAGTTACCCCTTACTTCCGGCGGGGGGGCAATTTATCACCGGGGAGCTGTTTTTT
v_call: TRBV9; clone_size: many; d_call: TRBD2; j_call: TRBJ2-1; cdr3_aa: CASSPKILAGVSEQFF; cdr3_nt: TGTGCCAGCAGCCCCAAAATTCTAGCGGGAGTGAGTGAGCAGTTCTTC
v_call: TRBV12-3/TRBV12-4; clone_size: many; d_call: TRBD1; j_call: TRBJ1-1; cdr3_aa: CASIQGQFNTEAFF; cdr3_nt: TGTGCCAGCATCCAGGGACAGTTCAACACTGAAGCTTTCTTT